A selection of T cell receptor beta chains follows, all from one sample in a study of T cell responses to AZD1222 COVID-19 vaccine. Assay used: immunoSEQ multiplex PCR; TCRdb lists only in-frame clones, some missing. The table lists some 150,000 clones, around nine tenths of them singletons. Sequencing was performed on peripheral blood, taken after recovery from COVID-19. The receptors come from an adult who had recovered from COVID-19. Both conserved end residues are part of each CDR3. A D gene is named only where the DNA matches it firmly. Some rows mark clone size as missing; the rest say once, few, many or name a class of expanded clone.

clone size	CDR3 length	D gene	V gene	J gene	CDR3 DNA	CDR3 protein
-	12	-	TRBV11-2	TRBJ1-5	TGTGCCAGCAGCTCGTCGGGTCAGCCCCAGCATTTT	CASSSSGQPQHF
once	17	TRBD1	TRBV9	TRBJ2-6	TGTGCCAGCAGCGTAGGACAGGGAAGCGGAGGGGCCAACGTCCTGACTTTC	CASSVGQGSGGANVLTF
-	14	TRBD1	TRBV2	TRBJ1-2	TGTGCCAGCGCCCGGGAACAGGGGGCCGAGGGCTACACCTTC	CASAREQGAEGYTF
-	14	-	TRBV7-8	TRBJ1-6	TGTGCCAGCAGCTTCCGCCAGGGCAATTCACCCCTCCACTTT	CASSFRQGNSPLHF
once	18	-	TRBV7-8	TRBJ1-1	TGTGCCAGCAGCTTAGTAGGGTGGGCAGGAAAACCGAACACTGAAGCTTTCTTT	CASSLVGWAGKPNTEAFF
once	15	-	TRBV5-1	TRBJ2-3	TGCGCCAGCAGCTTGTGGCAGCGGAACACAGATACGCAGTATTTT	CASSLWQRNTDTQYF
-	15	-	TRBV7-2	TRBJ2-3	TGTGCCAGCAGCTTAAGCAGGGGTGGCGCAGATACGCAGTATTTT	CASSLSRGGADTQYF
-	12	-	TRBV3-1/TRBV3-2	TRBJ2-7	TGTGCCAGCAGCCAAGAGGGCTACGAGCAGTACTTC	CASSQEGYEQYF
-	13	-	TRBV5-1	TRBJ1-3	TGCGCCAGCAGCAGGGGAACTGGAAACACCATATATTTT	CASSRGTGNTIYF
-	15	TRBD1	TRBV6-5	TRBJ1-2	TGTGCCAGCAGTTACCGGGACAGCTCTAACTATGGCTACACCTTC	CASSYRDSSNYGYTF
once	14	TRBD1	TRBV7-9	TRBJ1-1	TGTGCCAGCAGCTTAAGGGACAGGGACACTGAAGCTTTCTTT	CASSLRDRDTEAFF
once	15	-	TRBV5-1	TRBJ2-7	TGCGCCAGCAGCTTGGAAACGGCAGGGAGAGGCGAGCAGTACTTC	CASSLETAGRGEQYF
once	16	-	TRBV11-3	TRBJ2-2	TGTGCCAGCAGCTTAGGGGGGGACATTGGCGCCGGGGAGCTGTTTTTT	CASSLGGDIGAGELFF
once	15	-	TRBV18	TRBJ1-2	TGTGCCAGCTCACCATCGGACAATCATAACTATGGCTACACCTTC	CASSPSDNHNYGYTF
-	13	-	TRBV12-3/TRBV12-4	TRBJ1-2	TGTGCCAGCAGTTTAGGGGACCCCAGCGGCTACACCTTC	CASSLGDPSGYTF
-	15	-	TRBV7-9	TRBJ1-3	TGTGCCAGCAGCGGAACCAACGACAGGGGAAACACCATATATTTT	CASSGTNDRGNTIYF
-	13	-	TRBV18	TRBJ1-4	TGTGCCAGCTCAACCGAGTGGGATGAAAAACTGTTTTTT	CASSTEWDEKLFF
once	15	TRBD1	TRBV5-1	TRBJ2-3	TGCGCCAGCAGCGTAGGGGGCGGTTTCACAGATACGCAGTATTTT	CASSVGGGFTDTQYF
-	14	-	TRBV2	TRBJ1-5	TGTGCCAGCTGCGGAAGGGATAGCAATCAGCCCCAGCATTTT	CASCGRDSNQPQHF
-	14	TRBD2	TRBV6-2/TRBV6-3	TRBJ2-7	TGTGCCAGCAGTTACATAGCGGGAGACTACGAGCAGTACTTC	CASSYIAGDYEQYF
once	15	-	TRBV7-2	TRBJ2-1	TGTGCCAGCAGCTTAGATGGCCTAGCCACCAATGAGCAGTTCTTC	CASSLDGLATNEQFF
once	15	-	TRBV15	TRBJ1-2	TGTGCCACCAGCAGAGAGGCCAGGGCAAACTATGGCTACACCTTC	CATSREARANYGYTF
-	14	TRBD1	TRBV29-1	TRBJ1-1	TGCAGCGTTGGGCCGGGACAGACGAACACTGAAGCTTTCTTT	CSVGPGQTNTEAFF
-	16	TRBD2	TRBV19	TRBJ2-3	TGTGCCAGTAGTTTGGGACTAGCGGGGGTGGGAGATACGCAGTATTTT	CASSLGLAGVGDTQYF
-	10	-	TRBV11-3	TRBJ2-7	TGTGCCAGCAGCCAGAGGGAGCAGTACTTC	CASSQREQYF
-	14	-	TRBV14	TRBJ1-1	TGTGCCAGCAGCCAAGGACAGGTGAACACTGAAGCTTTCTTT	CASSQGQVNTEAFF
many	15	TRBD1	TRBV6-8	TRBJ1-2	TGTGCCAGCAGTTACAGGGGGCCGACCTATTATGGCTACACCTTC	CASSYRGPTYYGYTF
-	15	TRBD1	TRBV5-5	TRBJ1-6	TGTGCCAGCAGCCTCCGGGACAGGGGGAATTCACCCCTCCACTTT	CASSLRDRGNSPLHF
-	13	-	TRBV12-3/TRBV12-4	TRBJ1-2	TGTGCCAGCAGGGGCTCGGCTAACTATGGCTACACCTTC	CASRGSANYGYTF
-	15	TRBD2	TRBV5-1	TRBJ2-1	TGCGCCAGCAGCTTGCCTAGCGGGAGTATAGGTGAGCAGTTCTTC	CASSLPSGSIGEQFF
-	14	-	TRBV5-1	TRBJ2-4	TGCGCCAGCAGCCCATCGACGGGTCAAAACATTCAGTACTTC	CASSPSTGQNIQYF
-	15	TRBD1	TRBV27	TRBJ2-3	TGTGCCAGCAGCCCGGACAGGGATGAGACAGATACGCAGTATTTT	CASSPDRDETDTQYF
many	12	-	TRBV19	TRBJ2-2	TGTGCCAGTAGGCCAGAAGTCGGGGAGCTGTTTTTT	CASRPEVGELFF
few	14	-	TRBV2	TRBJ1-5	TGTGCCAGCAGGGGTTCAGGGAACGGTCAGCCCCAGCATTTT	CASRGSGNGQPQHF
once	17	-	TRBV14	TRBJ2-2	TGTGCCAGCAGCCATAGGAGACAGTTGTTCAACACCGGGGAGCTGTTTTTT	CASSHRRQLFNTGELFF
-	14	TRBD2	TRBV7-3	TRBJ2-1	TGTGCCAGCAGAAGCGGGGGGCCCTACAATGAGCAGTTCTTC	CASRSGGPYNEQFF
-	14	-	TRBV19	TRBJ1-6	TGTGCCAGCGCAGGGGCCCTCTATAATTCACCCCTCCACTTT	CASAGALYNSPLHF
-	15	TRBD2	TRBV5-4	TRBJ2-7	TGTGCCAGCAGGATGAGTGGGCGGGAGGTTTACGAGCAGTACTTC	CASRMSGREVYEQYF
few	15	TRBD2	TRBV9	TRBJ2-7	TGTGCCAGCAGCCGAACCGGGACTAGCGTCTACGAGCAGTACTTC	CASSRTGTSVYEQYF
-	13	-	TRBV7-2	TRBJ2-7	TGTGCCAGCAGCCTCCCCCAGGACCACGAGCAGTACTTC	CASSLPQDHEQYF
few	15	-	TRBV25-1	TRBJ2-6	TGTGCCAGCAGGGACGTCGGCCCTGGGGCCAACGTCCTGACTTTC	CASRDVGPGANVLTF
-	13	-	TRBV19	TRBJ2-3	TGTGCCAGTAGTATATGGCGGGCGGATACGCAGTATTTT	CASSIWRADTQYF
-	13	-	TRBV2	TRBJ2-1	TGTGCCAGCGGGGGGCTCTCCTACAATGAGCAGTTCTTC	CASGGLSYNEQFF
few	11	-	TRBV5-4	TRBJ1-2	TGTGCCAGCAGCTCCCCGCTGGGCTACACCTTC	CASSSPLGYTF